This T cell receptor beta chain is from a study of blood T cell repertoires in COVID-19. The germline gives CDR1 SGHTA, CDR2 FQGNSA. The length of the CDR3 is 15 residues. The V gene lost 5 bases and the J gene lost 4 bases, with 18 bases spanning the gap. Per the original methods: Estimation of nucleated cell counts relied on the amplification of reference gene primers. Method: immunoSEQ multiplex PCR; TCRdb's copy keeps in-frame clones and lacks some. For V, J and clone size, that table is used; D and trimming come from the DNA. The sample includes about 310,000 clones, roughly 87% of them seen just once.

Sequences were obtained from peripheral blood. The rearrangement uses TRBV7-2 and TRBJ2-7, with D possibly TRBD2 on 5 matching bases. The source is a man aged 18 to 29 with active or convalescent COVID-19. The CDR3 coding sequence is TGTGCCAGCAGCACCCTGCCGGGCGGGCAATACGAGCAGTACTTC. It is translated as CASSTLPGGQYEQYF.